Listed here are 27 T cell receptor beta chains from one sample, sequenced in a study of OX40 agonist ivuxolimab in advanced cancers. Receptors were amplified or captured by the immunoSEQ multiplex PCR assay. Here the immuneACCESS table is served through TCRdb, limited to in-frame sequences with V and J called. Missing clones are a known gap in these copies; in checked studies unresolved V genes cover under half, and the rest lacks a known reason. The sample data list 60,000 to 75,000 clones, and roughly nine tenths of these were observed just once. The top ten constitute about 14% of the sample. The source material was CD4+ or CD8+ T cells sorted from blood, sampled in a trial of the OX40 agonist ivuxolimab. The receptors stem from an adult with an advanced solid tumor such as melanoma, head and neck, liver or kidney cancer.

This clone occurred once. This chain links TRBV9 with TRBJ2-5; TRBD2 agrees at 7 bases. The end of the DNA fits TRBJ2-7 better, so the J call may be wrong. The length of the CDR3 is 14 residues. From germline, CDR1 is SGDLS and CDR2 YYNGEE. CDR3 loop: CASSEGGDSYEQYF. Here the CDR3 DNA reads TGTGCCAGCAGCGAGGGAGGGGATTCCTACGAGCAGTACTTC.

The chain carries TRBV21-1 and TRBJ1-4; the table's D gene call, TRBD1, was not cross checked with the DNA. TRBV21-1 is tagged as a pseudogene. CDR3 length: 15 residues. The CDR3 protein is CASSRRTGRNEKLFF. CDR3 nucleotides: TGTGCCAGCAGCAGAAGGACAGGCCGAAATGAAAAACTGTTTTTT.

The chain combines TRBV19 with TRBJ2-5; D possibly corresponds to TRBD2 (5 bases). The J call may be in error: the DNA end matches TRBJ2-7 better. The CDR3 is 13 residues long. Germline V gene lookup returns CDR1 LNHDA and CDR2 SQIVND (reference sequence). The CDR3 spells CASSAGLNYEQYF. In DNA form, the CDR3 reads TGTGCCAGTAGTGCTGGACTGAACTACGAGCAGTACTTC.

The chain uses TRBV5-6 and TRBJ1-2; D is unclear. Per germline, CDR1 SGHDT and CDR2 YYEEEE. V lost 0 bases and J lost 1, with 7 bases in between. The length of the CDR3 is 14 residues. The CDR3 DNA reads TGTGCCAGCAGCTTGGACAGAAATAACTATGGCTACACCTTC. Residues: CASSLDRNNYGYTF.

The count of this clone is one. The chain uses TRBV9 and TRBJ2-7, with no clear D. From germline, CDR1 is SGDLS and CDR2 YYNGEE. The CDR3 consists of 13 residues. The germline V and J ends were trimmed by 0 bases and 5 bases, with 9 bases remaining between them. CDR3 sequence reads: CASSVADWDEQYF. The CDR3, as DNA: TGTGCCAGCAGCGTAGCCGACTGGGACGAGCAGTACTTC.

The V gene is TRBV30, the J gene TRBJ1-1; a possible D gene is TRBD1 (5 bases). V lost 3 bases, J lost 7 bases, and 15 bases lay in between. The germline V gene encodes CDR1 GTSNPN and CDR2 SVGIG (reference sequence). The CDR3 is 13 amino acids. The CDR3 region has the DNA TGTGCCTGGAGCTCAGGGAATTCGGTTGAAGCTTTCTTT. This encodes CAWSSGNSVEAFF.

This clone was observed a single time. The J gene is TRBJ2-2, the V gene TRBV4-3; D is possibly TRBD2 (5 bases). The germline gives CDR1 LGHNA, CDR2 YSLEER. The V end lost 5 bases, the J end lost 7 bases, and 11 bases lay between the germline ends. The CDR3 is 13 amino acids. CDR3 nucleotides: TGCGCCAGCAGCGGACTTGTCGGCGGGGAGCTGTTTTTT. It codes for CASSGLVGGELFF.

The chain employs TRBV25-1 and TRBJ2-2, with D unclear. V lost 1 base to trimming and J lost 6 bases, with 0 bases between them. Germline V gives CDR1 MGHDK, CDR2 SYGVNS. The length of the CDR3 is 11 residues. The CDR3 here is CASSESGELFF. DNA for the CDR3: TGTGCCAGCAGTGAATCCGGGGAGCTGTTTTTT.

The chain couples TRBV7-9 to TRBJ2-3; TRBD2 matches at 8 bases. Germline CDR1 and CDR2: SEHNR and FQNEAQ (reference sequence). J was trimmed by 4 bases and V by 4 bases; bases with no gene match: 10. The CDR3 sequence is 16 residues long. The CDR3 loop reads CASSWVEAGEPDTQYF. In DNA form, the CDR3 reads TGTGCCAGCAGCTGGGTTGAAGCGGGAGAACCAGATACGCAGTATTTT.

This chain joins TRBV4-1 and TRBJ2-1, with 10 nucleotides matching TRBD2. Losses at the gene ends were 3 bases for V and 9 bases for J; bases not matched to a gene: 2. This CDR3 contains 13 residues. Germline V gives CDR1 MGHRA, CDR2 YSYEKL. The CDR3: CASSQGLALEQFF. The CDR3 DNA reads as TGCGCCAGCAGCCAGGGACTAGCGCTTGAGCAGTTCTTC.

The rearrangement joins TRBV7-8 to TRBJ2-5, with 7 bases that match TRBD1. V gave up 4 bases and J gave up 4 bases; unmatched junction bases: 9. This CDR3 comprises 15 residues. Germline CDR1 is SGHVS and CDR2 is FQNEAQ. Written as DNA, the CDR3 is TGTGCCAGCAGCTCCCTAGTGGACAGGACAGAGACCCAGTACTTC. Translation gives CASSSLVDRTETQYF.

The chain uses TRBV6-5 and TRBJ2-3; TRBD2 is a possible D gene (5 bases). This CDR3 contains 15 residues. The germline CDR1 and CDR2 sequences are MNHEY and SVGAGI. Trimming shortened V by 7 bases and J by 0 bases, and 14 bases separated the two germline ends. CDR3 protein: CASISLVYSTDTQYF. The CDR3 DNA sequence: TGTGCCAGCATCTCACTAGTCTATAGCACAGATACGCAGTATTTT.

This clone came up once. The gene calls are TRBV9 and TRBJ2-1; D perhaps matches TRBD2 (6 bases). The length of the CDR3 is 14 residues. The germline CDR1 and CDR2 sequences are SGDLS and YYNGEE. The V end was cut by 3 bases, the J end by 7 bases, with 14 bases between. Here the CDR3 reads CASSAGLGGNEQFF. As DNA, the CDR3 is TGTGCCAGCAGCGCGGGACTTGGGGGAAATGAGCAGTTCTTC.

The rearrangement links TRBV7-9 to TRBJ2-7, with D uncertain. The CDR3 extends over 14 amino acids. The V end lost 1 base, the J end lost 7 bases, and 14 bases lay between the germline ends. The V gene's germline CDR1 is SEHNR and CDR2 FQNEAQ (reference sequence). In DNA form, the CDR3 reads TGTGCCAGCAGCTTAGACTGGGGTACCTGGGAGCAGTACTTC. Its translation: CASSLDWGTWEQYF.

J is TRBJ2-7 and V is TRBV19, with D maybe TRBD1 (6 bases). Trimming left V 3 bases short and J 0 bases short, with 9 bases between. This CDR3 region has 14 residues. Germline-derived CDR1 and CDR2 are LNHDA and SQIVND (reference sequence). In DNA form, the CDR3 reads TGTGCCAGTAGTATCGGGACACTCTCCTACGAGCAGTACTTC. Its translation: CASSIGTLSYEQYF. Based on the CDR3 plus reference TRBV19 and TRBJ2-7, the full variable domain is DGGITQSPKYLFRKEGQNVTLSCEQNLNHDAMYWYRQDPGQGLRLIYYSQIVNDFQKGDIAEGYSVSREKKESFPLTVTSAQKNPTAFYLCASSIGTLSYEQYFGPGTRLTVT.

CDR3 residues: CASSRTSGSTYNEQFF. CDR3 sequence (DNA): TGTGCCAGCAGCAGGACTAGCGGATCAACCTACAATGAGCAGTTCTTC. The chain carries TRBV11-2 and TRBJ2-1; 10 positions agree with TRBD2. CDR3 length equals 16 residues. With V trimmed by 5 bases and J by 2 bases, 6 bases remained unmatched. The germline V gene encodes CDR1 SGHAT and CDR2 FQNNGV.

This clone showed up just once. At the DNA level, this CDR3 is encoded by other sequences in the same sample as well. The V call is TRBV4-2, the J call TRBJ1-5, with unresolved D. The length of the CDR3 is 13 residues. The V gene lost 0 bases and the J gene lost 4 bases, with 4 bases spanning the gap. In germline, CDR1 is LGHNA, CDR2 YNFKEQ. CDR3 sequence reads: CASSQDNNQPQHF. The CDR3 DNA reads as TGTGCCAGCAGCCAAGATAATAATCAGCCCCAGCATTTT.

CDR3 DNA: TGTGCCAGCAGCAACTACCGACCGGGACAGGGGAACTATGGCTACACCTTC. Its protein product is CASSNYRPGQGNYGYTF. The rearrangement uses TRBV7-2 and TRBJ1-2, with 10 bases lining up with TRBD1. V shed 5 bases and J 2 bases; nucleotides not matched to a gene: 11. In germline, CDR1 is SGHTA, CDR2 FQGNSA. The CDR3 loop spans 17 amino acids. The full variable domain, with the rest looked up from reference TRBV7-2 and TRBJ1-2, is GAGVSQSPSNKVTEKGKDVELRCDPISGHTALYWYRQSLGQGLEFLIYFQGNSAPDKSGLPSDRFSAERTGGSVSTLTIQRTQQEDSAVYLCASSNYRPGQGNYGYTFGSGTRLTVV.

The chain couples TRBV9 to TRBJ2-1, with D perhaps matching TRBD2 (5 bases). Germline lookup yields CDR1 SGDLS and CDR2 YYNGEE. This CDR3 comprises 15 residues. V lost 4 bases and J 3 bases, leaving 14 bases between the germline ends. CDR3 DNA: TGTGCCAGCAGCCCCCGTGGAGCGGTCTACAATGAGCAGTTCTTC. It translates to CASSPRGAVYNEQFF.

The CDR3 DNA sequence: TGTGCCAGTAGTATAAGACTAGCGGGAGTGAGGGGCACAGATACGCAGTATTTT. This encodes CASSIRLAGVRGTDTQYF. This chain joins TRBV19 and TRBJ2-3, with 12 bases that match TRBD2. This CDR3 has 18 residues. With 2 bases clipped from V and 1 base from J, the junction kept 7 bases outside the gene matches. Germline V gives CDR1 LNHDA, CDR2 SQIVND (reference sequence).

This clone was seen many times. This chain connects TRBV7-9 to TRBJ2-7; D is uncertain. The CDR3 spans 12 residues. V was cut by 6 bases and J by 3 bases, with 9 bases left in between. CDR1 SEHNR and CDR2 FQNEAQ come from the germline V gene (reference sequence). DNA of the CDR3: TGTGCCAGCAGTTCAGATTACTACGAGCAGTACTTC. The encoded protein is CASSSDYYEQYF. Looking up the rest from reference TRBV7-9 and TRBJ2-7 gives the full variable domain: DTGVSQNPRHKITKRGQNVTFRCDPISEHNRLYWYRQTLGQGPEFLTYFQNEAQLEKSRLLSDRFSAERPKGSFSTLEIQRTEQGDSAMYLCASSSDYYEQYFGPGTRLTVT.

The gene calls are TRBV4-3 and TRBJ2-1; the match to TRBD1 covers 7 bases. Germline V gene lookup returns CDR1 LGHNA and CDR2 YSLEER. The CDR3 is made up of 16 amino acids. Trimming removed 0 bases from V and 4 bases from J; junction bases left unmatched: 6. CDR3 residues: CASSQDRAGGYNEQFF. DNA of the CDR3: TGCGCCAGCAGCCAAGATCGGGCAGGGGGATACAATGAGCAGTTCTTC.

The gene calls are TRBV27 and TRBJ1-4, with a possible D match to TRBD1 (6 bases). This CDR3 has 16 residues. CDR1 is MNHEY, CDR2 SMNVEV, per germline (reference sequence). The V end was cut by 1 base, the J end by 3 bases, with 12 bases between. This chain's CDR3 is CASSLWGPEANEKLFF. In nucleotides, the CDR3 is TGTGCCAGCAGTTTATGGGGGCCCGAGGCTAATGAAAAACTGTTTTTT.

The rearrangement links TRBV4-3 to TRBJ2-3; 8 nucleotides agree with TRBD2. J lost 0 bases, V lost 5 bases, and 7 bases had no gene match. Germline CDR1 LGHNA, CDR2 YSLEER. The CDR3 runs to 16 residues. The CDR3 DNA sequence: TGCGCCAGCAGCACTAGCGGCGGCTTCAGCACAGATACGCAGTATTTT. It translates to CASSTSGGFSTDTQYF.

V gene TRBV7-9 combines with J gene TRBJ1-1; TRBD1 is a possible D gene (6 bases). V lost 4 bases and J 4 bases, leaving 19 bases between the germline ends. CDR3 length: 16 amino acids. Germline CDR1 and CDR2: SEHNR and FQNEAQ (reference sequence). CDR3 loop: CASSSLLQGLGTEAFF. The CDR3 DNA reads as TGTGCCAGCAGCTCACTCCTACAGGGACTGGGCACTGAAGCTTTCTTT.

The sample holds one count of this clone. The chain combines TRBV10-3 with TRBJ2-3; 10 bases align to TRBD2. Germline V gene data show CDR1 as ENHRY and CDR2 as SYGVKD. The CDR3 is 20 amino acids. V shed 3 bases, J shed 2 bases, and the junction held 17 bases outside the gene matches. In DNA, the CDR3 is TGTGCCATCAGTGAATATGGGGAGCGGGAGGGCCGACTATCCACAGATACGCAGTATTTT. Translation: CAISEYGEREGRLSTDTQYF.

The chain links TRBV4-1 to TRBJ2-6, with a tentative D call TRBD1 (6 bases). Germline V gene lookup returns CDR1 MGHRA and CDR2 YSYEKL. The CDR3 is 18 amino acids. V lost 1 base and J 0 bases, leaving 13 bases between the germline ends. This CDR3 is CASSQADSSFSGANVLTF. The CDR3 nucleotides read TGCGCCAGCAGCCAAGCGGACAGTTCCTTCTCTGGGGCCAACGTCCTGACTTTC.